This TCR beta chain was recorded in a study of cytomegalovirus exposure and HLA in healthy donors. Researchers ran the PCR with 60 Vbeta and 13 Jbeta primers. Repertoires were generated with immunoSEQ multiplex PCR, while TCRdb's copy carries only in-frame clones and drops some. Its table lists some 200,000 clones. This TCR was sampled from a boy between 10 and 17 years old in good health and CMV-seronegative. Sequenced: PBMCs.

This CDR3 is CATSRAGTGKETQYF. In DNA, the CDR3 is TGTGCCACCAGCAGGGCCGGGACAGGGAAAGAGACCCAGTACTTC. The chain recombines TRBV15 with TRBJ2-5; 9 nucleotides match TRBD1. Per germline, CDR1 LNHNV and CDR2 YYDKDF (reference sequence). The CDR3 extends over 15 amino acids. The ends lost 3 bases at V and 3 bases at J; junction bases unmatched: 5.